This TCR beta chain appears in the sequencing data of a study of T-cell memory formation after mild COVID-19 (dated by TCRdb to about 2021). Regarding the research as a whole: TCR sequence clusters from the two donors were largely donor specific. In a couple of donors, T-cell clones that expanded and contracted after mild COVID-19 were tracked by sequencing TCRalpha and TCRbeta repertoires over time. Two young, previously healthy adult volunteers made up the cohort, one male and one female. Study-level results and caveats: Contracting CD4+ clones turned up mainly in the CM and EM memory subsets, whereas EMRA was where CD8+ clones were enriched. Some responding clones were found in pre-infection memory, which suggests that pre-existing cross-reactive memory T cells took part in the SARS-CoV-2 response. Balanced CD4/CD8 phenotypes were observed for clones contracting from day 15 to 85, whereas a bias towards CD4+ was observed for a second wave of clones expanding from day 15 to 37. Only a couple of mild cases were covered by the study, and larger cohorts that include severe cases with pre-infection samples were considered necessary. SARS-CoV-2 specificity of the second-wave clones peaking on day 37 was not confirmed.

PBMCs were isolated by Ficoll-Paque density gradient centrifugation. CDR3 length: 13 amino acids, cysteine to phenylalanine. Here the CDR3 DNA is all that survives: 39 bases in frame from base 1. The junction carries 13 bases between V and J, which are trimmed by 9 bases and 3 bases respectively. The CDR1 and CDR2 encoded by the germline V gene are SGHAT and FQNNGV. This clonotype was counted between two and nine times. Its specific antigen is unknown. One base away there is no much larger clone; base qualities are not given. The sample was run on an Illumina NovaSeq 6000. TCRalpha and TCRbeta cDNA libraries were built by 5'RACE with constant-segment primers, adding sample barcodes and unique molecular identifiers. Trizol reagent was used to extract RNA from every sample. Libraries were amplified in two PCR steps, with a second sample barcode and Illumina TruSeq adapters added in the second step. Sequencing of libraries was performed on an Illumina NovaSeq with 2 x 150 bp paired-end reads. The published analysis was carried out like this. The reads were demultiplexed and collapsed into UMI-guided consensus sequences using migec v1.2.7. Using mixcr v2.1.11, the UMI consensuses were aligned to TRA and TRB V and J templates and assembled into clonotypes. Clonotypes were classified as expanded or contracted when called significant by both edgeR and NoisET, with noise models trained on biological replicates. For edgeR calls, a false discovery rate-adjusted p below 0.01 and a log2 fold-change threshold of 1 were applied. PCA with hierarchical clustering of max-normalized trajectories of the 1000 most abundant clonotypes was used as exploratory dynamics analysis. Separately sequenced CD4+ and CD8+ repertoires were used to assign the CD4 or CD8 phenotype of responding clones. TCRdb reanalyzed the raw reads on its own, using fastp at Q25 for trimming and MiXCR for clone calling, and kept in-frame beta chains. Each CDR3 protein gets just one entry, which takes the most common genes and DNA from the rows behind it. These V and J calls originate from TCRdb's pipeline instead of the authors' own analysis. The sample records roughly 600,000 distinct CDR3 sequences, 15% to 20% of which are singletons. Around 12% of the sample goes to the ten largest clones.

The rearranged chain carries TRBV11-2 and TRBJ2-3; the D gene cannot be named for sure. The receptor's source is an adult woman who had mild COVID-19 (a few samples of this study predate the infection). The sample titles of this study are shuffled in the database, so cell type and time point are left out; the donor was told from shared clones. Sequenced input: PBMCs or a T cell subset sorted from them (not recorded which). In nucleotide form, the sequence is TGTGCCAGTAGTGTTGGGTGGACAGATACGCAGTATTTT. This sequence encodes CASSVGWTDTQYF.